Reported below is one TCR beta chain. Here immunoSEQ multiplex PCR was the method, and the copy in TCRdb shows in-frame clones only, minus some. The table records hundreds of thousands of clones, 70% to 90% of them present only once. The data belong to a study of blood T cell repertoires in COVID-19. The wider study: Nucleic acid was either cDNA or gDNA, and it came from T cells, B-cell-depleted T cells, or PBMCs.

CDR1 and CDR2 (germline): MDHEN, SYDVKM. This CDR3 has 15 residues. The J segment lost 5 bases and the V segment lost 5 bases, leaving 9 bases of the junction unmatched. The TCR originated in a man between 40 and 49 years old with acute or convalescent COVID-19. This sequence joins TRBV28 and TRBJ2-5; TRBD2 aligns across 9 bases. Material for sequencing was peripheral blood. The CDR3 region is CASSISSGVGETQYF. The DNA for the CDR3 is TGTGCCAGCAGTATCTCTAGCGGGGTAGGGGAGACCCAGTACTTC.